This T cell receptor (beta chain) is drawn from a study of response to subunit inactivated influenza vaccine. Broader study findings: The study's authors posited that every seasonal influenza vaccination enlists few new T cells.

TCRdb analysed the RT-PCR reads with MiXCR anew, one entry per CDR3 protein. Among 700,000 to 900,000 distinct CDR3 sequences listed, 21% were seen once. To note about this clonotype: The antigen remains undetermined.

This CDR3 comprises 15 residues. Germline CDR1 and CDR2: MNHNS and SASEGT. V lost 5 bases and J lost 2, with 15 bases in between. The chain has TRBV6-1 and TRBJ2-5; D not certain. This material consisted of PBMCs from blood, taken 4 to 6 days after vaccination. This receptor was identified in a man aged 45 to 65 who received an inactivated influenza vaccine. CDR3 amino acids: CASSPQTEEQETQYF. CDR3 in DNA: TGTGCCAGCAGTCCTCAGACGGAAGAGCAAGAGACCCAGTACTTC.